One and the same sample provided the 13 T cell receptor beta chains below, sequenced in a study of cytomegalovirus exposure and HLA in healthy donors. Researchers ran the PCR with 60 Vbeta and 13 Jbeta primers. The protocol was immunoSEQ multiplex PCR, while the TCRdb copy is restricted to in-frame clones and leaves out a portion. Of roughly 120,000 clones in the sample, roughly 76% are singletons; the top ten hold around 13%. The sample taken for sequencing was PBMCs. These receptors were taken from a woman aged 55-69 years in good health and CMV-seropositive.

CDR3 coding DNA: TGTGCCAGTAGTATCGGGGGACCCCACACAGATACGCAGTATTTT. Residues: CASSIGGPHTDTQYF. The chain joins TRBV19 to TRBJ2-3; a weak D match, TRBD2 (6 bases). Germline V gene sequence: CDR1 LNHDA, CDR2 SQIVND (reference sequence). V lost 3 bases and J 2 bases, leaving 12 bases between the germline ends. This CDR3 is 15 amino acids long.

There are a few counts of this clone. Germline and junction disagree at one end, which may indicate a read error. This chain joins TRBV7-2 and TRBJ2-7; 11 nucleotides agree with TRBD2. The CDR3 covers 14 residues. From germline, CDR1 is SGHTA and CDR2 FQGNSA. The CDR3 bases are TGTGCCAGCAGCGTAGCGGGGGGGAAATACGAGCAGTACTTC. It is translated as CASSVAGGKYEQYF.

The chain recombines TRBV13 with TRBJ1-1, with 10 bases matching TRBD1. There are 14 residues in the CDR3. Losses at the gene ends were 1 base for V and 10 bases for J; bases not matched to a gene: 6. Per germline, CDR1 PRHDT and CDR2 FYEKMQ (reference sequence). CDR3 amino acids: CASSLVGTGEGAFF. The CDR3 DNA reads TGTGCCAGCAGCTTAGTAGGGACAGGGGAGGGAGCTTTCTTT.

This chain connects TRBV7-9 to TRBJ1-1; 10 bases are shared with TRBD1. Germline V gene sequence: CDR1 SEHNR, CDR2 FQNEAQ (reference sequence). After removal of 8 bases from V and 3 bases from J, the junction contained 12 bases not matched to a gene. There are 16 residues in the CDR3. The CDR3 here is CASDRTGGNGHTEAFF. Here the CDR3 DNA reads TGTGCCAGCGACCGGACAGGGGGAAATGGGCACACTGAAGCTTTCTTT.

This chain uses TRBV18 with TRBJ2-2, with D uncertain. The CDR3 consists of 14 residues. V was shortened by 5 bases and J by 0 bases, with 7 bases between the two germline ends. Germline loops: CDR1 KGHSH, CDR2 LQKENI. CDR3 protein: CASSLNSNTGELFF. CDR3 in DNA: TGTGCCAGCTCATTAAACTCGAACACCGGGGAGCTGTTTTTT. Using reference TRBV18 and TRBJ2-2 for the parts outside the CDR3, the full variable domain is NAGVMQNPRHLVRRRGQEARLRCSPMKGHSHVYWYRQLPEEGLKFMVYLQKENIIDESGMPKERFSAEFPKEGPSILRIQQVVRGDSAAYFCASSLNSNTGELFFGEGSRLTVL.

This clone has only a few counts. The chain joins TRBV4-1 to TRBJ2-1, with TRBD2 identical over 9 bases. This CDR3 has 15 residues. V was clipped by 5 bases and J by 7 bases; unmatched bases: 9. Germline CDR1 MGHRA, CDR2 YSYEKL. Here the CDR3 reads CASSSPGLARNEQFF. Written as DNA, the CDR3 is TGCGCCAGCAGCTCGCCGGGACTAGCTAGGAATGAGCAGTTCTTC.

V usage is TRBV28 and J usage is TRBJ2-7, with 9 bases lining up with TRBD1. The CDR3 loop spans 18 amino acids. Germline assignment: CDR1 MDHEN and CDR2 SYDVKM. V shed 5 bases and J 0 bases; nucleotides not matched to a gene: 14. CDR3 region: CASSIKLGTGMISYEQYF. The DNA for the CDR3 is TGTGCCAGCAGTATTAAACTCGGGACAGGGATGATCTCCTACGAGCAGTACTTC.

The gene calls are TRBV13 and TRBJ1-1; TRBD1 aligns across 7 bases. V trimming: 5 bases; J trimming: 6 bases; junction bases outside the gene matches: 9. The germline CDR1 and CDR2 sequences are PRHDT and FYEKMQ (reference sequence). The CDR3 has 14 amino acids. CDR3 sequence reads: CASSHSTQGSEAFF. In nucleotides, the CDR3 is TGTGCCAGCAGCCATAGCACACAGGGGTCTGAAGCTTTCTTT. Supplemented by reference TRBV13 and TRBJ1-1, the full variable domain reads AAGVIQSPRHLIKEKRETATLKCYPIPRHDTVYWYQQGPGQDPQFLISFYEKMQSDKGSIPDRFSAQQFSDYHSELNMSSLELGDSALYFCASSHSTQGSEAFFGQGTRLTVV.

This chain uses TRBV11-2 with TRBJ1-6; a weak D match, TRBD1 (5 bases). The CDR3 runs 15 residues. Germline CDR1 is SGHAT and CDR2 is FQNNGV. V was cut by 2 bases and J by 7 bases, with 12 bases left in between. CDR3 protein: CASSLLGVQNSPLHF. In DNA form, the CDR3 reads TGTGCCAGCAGCTTATTAGGGGTGCAGAATTCACCCCTCCACTTT.

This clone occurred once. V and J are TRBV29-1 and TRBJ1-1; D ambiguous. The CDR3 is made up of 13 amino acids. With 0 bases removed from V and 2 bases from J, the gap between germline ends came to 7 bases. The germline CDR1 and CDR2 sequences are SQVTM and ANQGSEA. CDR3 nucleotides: TGCAGCGTTGAAGAGCAGGATAACACTGAAGCTTTCTTT. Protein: CSVEEQDNTEAFF. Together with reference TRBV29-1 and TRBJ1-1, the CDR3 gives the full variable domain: SAVISQKPSRDICQRGTSLTIQCQVDSQVTMMFWYRQQPGQSLTLIATANQGSEATYESGFVIDKFPISRPNLTFSTLTVSNMSPEDSSIYLCSVEEQDNTEAFFGQGTRLTVV.

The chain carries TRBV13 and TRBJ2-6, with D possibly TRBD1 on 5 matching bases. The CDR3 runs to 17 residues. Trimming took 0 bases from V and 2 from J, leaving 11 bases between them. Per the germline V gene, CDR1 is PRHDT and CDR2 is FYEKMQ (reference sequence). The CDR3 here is CASSLGTAPTGANVLTF. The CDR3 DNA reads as TGTGCCAGCAGCTTAGGGACAGCCCCCACTGGGGCCAACGTCCTGACTTTC.

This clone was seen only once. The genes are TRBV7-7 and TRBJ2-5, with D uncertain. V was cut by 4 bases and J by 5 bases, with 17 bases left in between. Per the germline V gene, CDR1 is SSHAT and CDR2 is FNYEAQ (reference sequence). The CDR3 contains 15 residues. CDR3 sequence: CASSSGSLSRETQYF. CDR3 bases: TGTGCCAGCAGCTCCGGGTCTCTCTCGAGGGAGACCCAGTACTTC.

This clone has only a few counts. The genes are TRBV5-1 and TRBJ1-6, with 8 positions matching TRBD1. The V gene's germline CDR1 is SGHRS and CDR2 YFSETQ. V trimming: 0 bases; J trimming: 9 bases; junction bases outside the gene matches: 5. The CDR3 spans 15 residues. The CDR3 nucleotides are TGCGCCAGCAGCTTGGCGCAGGGGGCAGGTTCACCCCTCCACTTT. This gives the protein CASSLAQGAGSPLHF.